The rows below give T cell receptor beta chains drawn from one sample of a study of metastatic and nonmetastatic thyroid tumors. TCRdb recomputed clones from the PCR reads via MiXCR. The sample contains fewer than 100,000 clones, 15% of which appear only once. The source material was blood. These receptors originate from a female donor with papillary thyroid cancer or a benign thyroid nodule (not recorded which). Some clones in this sample may be carry-over from other donors' samples. CDR3s include the opening cysteine and the closing phenylalanine or tryptophan.

TRBV6-1,CASSSPGANQPQHF
TRBV11-1,CASNSGGAGGDTQYF
TRBV6-2/TRBV6-3,CASSYGGCGKNIQYF
TRBV6-1,CASGREEANEQYF
TRBV6-4,CASSAGGNQPQYF
TRBV24-1,CATSDPGLAGGNEQFF
TRBV7-3,CASSLTTGPSTDTQYF
TRBV28,CASSSAGVGGANVLTF
TRBV6-5,CASSYSGGRGTKNIQYF
TRBV27,CASSLWVAGQPYERYF
TRBV28,CASSPRDREPHVETQYF
TRBV12-3/TRBV12-4,CASSRTRYQPQHF
TRBV5-1,CASSGRAKETQYF
TRBV12-3/TRBV12-4,CASSFGVVGGQREAFF
TRBV7-2,CASSLGRQETQYF
TRBV7-9,CASSSQGLLNTEALF
TRBV4-2,CASSQTGGAYETQYF
TRBV28,CASSSPGVAEAFF
TRBV7-2,CASCLGQGGETQYF
TRBV20-1,CSAGTGQEKLFF
TRBV2,CASSGPGETNTEAFF
TRBV28,CASSTPGGGNTGELFF
TRBV10-3,CAISEGWGTKAFF
TRBV6-8,CASSYPCEQYF
TRBV6-5,CASSYSGRLTYEQYF
TRBV3-1,CASSQSGGSPLHF
TRBV29-1,CSVEVGQVINNEQFF
TRBV11-1,CASSPIRGSTDTQYF
TRBV10-3,CAISAVDTRQGDEQFF
TRBV19,CASSMSAGNQPQHF
TRBV28,CASKDPGNTIYF
TRBV7-7,CASSLEARSGNTIYF
TRBV5-4,CASSPGLSATQYF
TRBV30,CAWSVGGQNYGYTF
TRBV20-1,CSAPHGTGGKDTQYF
TRBV3-1,CASRQAQGGANVLTF
TRBV6-1,CASGRGSTPGAGELFF
TRBV18,CASSPGRPPNTEAFF
TRBV11-1,CASSLTSQNNEQFF
TRBV13,CASSPIGVFGSTDTQYF
TRBV11-2,CASSAEGTLLQTQYF
TRBV20-1,CSASPLWHRVDYGYTF
TRBV4-1,CASSQAGLAGSYEQYF
TRBV19,CASSMADGTYEQYF
TRBV20-1,CSAVQGSNQPQHF
TRBV6-1,CALKEGTGDTGELFF
TRBV28,CASSLRSYVTGELFF
TRBV19,CASKSGFADTQYF
TRBV28,CGWGKQETQYF
TRBV18,CASSPVAGGHTDTQYF
TRBV2,CASSEGGGNTEAFF
TRBV11-1,CASSLKGDSYNSPLRF
TRBV12-3/TRBV12-4,CASKDDRGNTEAFF
TRBV27,CASSLDLGDYTQYF
TRBV5-4,CASSRLGLTYEQYF
TRBV7-3,CASSSGAGETQYF
TRBV11-2,CASSLRGGFVYEQYF